One sample yielded the 27 T cell receptor beta chains listed below, sequenced in a study of T cells after yellow fever vaccination. In TCRdb, the 5' RACE reads were re-called with MiXCR into one record per CDR3 protein. In the table there are around 140,000 distinct CDR3 sequences, 7.7% of which are singletons. This sample comprised CD4+ T cells sorted from PBMCs, obtained 5 days after the yellow fever booster vaccination. The receptors derive from a man aged 25-45 years who received the YFV17D yellow fever vaccine.

This clonotype was seen repeatedly, ten times or more. This rearrangement joins TRBV6-2 or TRBV6-3 to TRBJ2-7; 7 bases align to TRBD1. V was pared by 4 bases and J by 6 bases, with 9 bases of the junction left unmatched. Germline assignment: CDR1 MNHEY and CDR2 SVGEGT. This CDR3 contains 14 residues. CDR3 region: CASSFRDRIAEQYF. DNA for the CDR3: TGTGCCAGCAGTTTCCGGGACAGAATCGCCGAGCAGTACTTC.

At least ten counts were recorded for this clonotype. V gene TRBV12-3 or TRBV12-4 combines with J gene TRBJ1-6; D remains ambiguous. This CDR3 comprises 13 residues. The germline V and J ends were trimmed by 3 bases and 8 bases, with 8 bases remaining between them. The CDR3 region is CASSFVRDSPLHF. The DNA of the CDR3 is TGTGCCAGCAGTTTTGTTCGGGATTCACCCCTCCACTTT.

This clonotype was recorded many times. The chain combines TRBV10-3 with TRBJ2-1; the match to TRBD1 covers 8 bases. Per germline, CDR1 ENHRY and CDR2 SYGVKD. This CDR3 has 19 residues. Trimming at V came to 6 bases and at J to 5 bases, leaving 21 bases not matched to a gene. DNA of the CDR3: TGTGCCATCAGAGCGTACGACAGGGGAGTTTTACCTAGCGACAATGAGCAGTTCTTC. As protein: CAIRAYDRGVLPSDNEQFF.

This clonotype has ten or more counts. The rearrangement uses TRBV5-1 and TRBJ2-7; 7 positions match TRBD1. CDR1 is SGHRS, CDR2 YFSETQ, per germline. V trimming: 0 bases; J trimming: 4 bases; junction bases outside the gene matches: 4. This CDR3 has 14 amino acids. The CDR3 bases are TGCGCCAGCAGCTTGGGACAGGGCTCGTACGAGCAGTACTTC. This codes for CASSLGQGSYEQYF.

This clonotype was seen at least ten times. The J gene is TRBJ2-1, the V gene TRBV23-1; no firm D call. TRBV23-1 is an ORF, and what it does is uncertain. The CDR3 length is 12 residues. Between the trimmed V and J ends, which lost 7 bases and 2 bases, there was a span of 6 bases. CDR3 DNA: TGCGCCAGCACTGGGGCCTACAATGAGCAGTTCTTC. It is translated as CASTGAYNEQFF.

This clonotype was seen repeatedly, ten times or more. This chain links TRBV20-1 with TRBJ2-1, with 8 bases that match TRBD1. Germline V gene data show CDR1 as DFQATT and CDR2 as SNEGSKA (reference sequence). The CDR3 sequence is 14 residues long. In DNA form, the CDR3 reads TGCAGCGCCGGAATCACTACAGGGGGGAATGAGCAGTTCTTC. Translating gives CSAGITTGGNEQFF.

This clonotype was seen many times. The gene calls are TRBV7-2 and TRBJ2-2; a possible D gene is TRBD2 (5 bases). Germline CDR1 SGHTA, CDR2 FQGNSA. The CDR3 is made up of 15 amino acids. Trimming removed 5 bases at V and 7 bases at J, with 17 bases between. As DNA, the CDR3 is TGTGCCAGCAGCAGTCTAGGACTTCTTGGCGGGGAGCTGTTTTTT. Residues: CASSSLGLLGGELFF.

The gene calls are TRBV20-1 and TRBJ2-7, with 14 bases identical to TRBD2. CDR3 length equals 15 residues. The V segment lost 7 bases and the J segment 4 bases; nucleotides outside the gene matches: 9. Per germline, CDR1 DFQATT and CDR2 SNEGSKA (reference sequence). The CDR3 nucleotides are TGCAGTGTGGGGACTAGCGGGAGAGGGTATTACGAGCAGTACTTC. This encodes CSVGTSGRGYYEQYF.

This clonotype appeared many times. The V gene is TRBV20-1, the J gene TRBJ2-2; TRBD2 is a possible D gene (6 bases). The CDR3 totals 14 residues. CDR1 DFQATT and CDR2 SNEGSKA come from the germline V gene (reference sequence). V lost 1 base and J 3 bases, leaving 9 bases between the germline ends. The CDR3 coding sequence is TGCAGTGCTAGAGTTCCGGGGGACACCGGGGAGCTGTTTTTT. Translating it yields CSARVPGDTGELFF.

The table lists this clonotype with a few counts. This rearrangement joins TRBV7-2 to TRBJ2-6; 7 nucleotides line up with TRBD1. Germline CDR1 SGHTA, CDR2 FQGNSA. The CDR3 consists of 16 residues. J was trimmed by 4 bases and V by 5 bases; bases with no gene match: 8. For the CDR3, the DNA is TGTGCCAGCAGCATACCGACAGGGAGCGGGGCCAACGTCCTGACTTTC. Its translation is CASSIPTGSGANVLTF.

In its sample, this clonotype was seen many times. Here the CDR3 reads CASGLVQGVAYNEQFF. The CDR3 DNA follows: TGTGCTAGTGGTTTGGTACAAGGGGTCGCCTACAATGAGCAGTTCTTC. The chain employs TRBV12-5 and TRBJ2-1, with D perhaps matching TRBD1 (5 bases). V was cut by 0 bases and J by 2 bases, with 11 bases left in between. Germline V gene lookup returns CDR1 LGHNT and CDR2 FRNRAP. There are 16 residues in the CDR3.

This clonotype was seen once. This may be a read error, as it is one base from a much larger clone. The final CDR3 position lacks the conserved phenylalanine or tryptophan, pointing to a likely read error. The chain employs TRBV20-1 and TRBJ2-3; TRBD1 aligns across 9 bases. This CDR3 is built from 15 residues. Germline V lookup: CDR1 DFQATT, CDR2 SNEGSKA (reference sequence). V lost 3 bases to trimming and J lost 4 bases; unmatched junction nucleotides: 8. The CDR3 region has the DNA TGCAGTGCTAGCCAACAGGGGGCGCTTCCAGATACGCAGTATTCT. It is translated as CSASQQGALPDTQYS.

Many counts were recorded for this clonotype. The V gene is TRBV7-7, the J gene TRBJ2-2; D might be TRBD1 (6 bases). V shed 3 bases and J shed 5 bases, with 13 bases lying between them. Germline V gene sequence: CDR1 SSHAT, CDR2 FNYEAQ (reference sequence). The CDR3 has 15 residues. CDR3 in amino acids: CASSFSGTLTGELFF. The DNA of the CDR3 is TGTGCCAGCAGCTTCTCCGGGACACTAACCGGGGAGCTGTTTTTT.

The DNA of the CDR3 is TGCAGTGCTAGAGGCCGGGCCCTCCGACCTAAAGGCAATCAGCCCCAGCATTTT. Amino acid sequence: CSARGRALRPKGNQPQHF. V and J are TRBV20-1 and TRBJ1-5; D gene uncertain. Trimming shortened V by 1 base and J by 2 bases, and 21 bases separated the two germline ends. CDR1 is DFQATT, CDR2 SNEGSKA, per germline (reference sequence). This CDR3 spans 18 amino acids.

This clonotype appeared many times. The V gene is TRBV12-3 or TRBV12-4, the J gene TRBJ1-5, with D perhaps TRBD1 (6 bases). The CDR3 has 14 residues. V was trimmed by 6 bases and J by 7 bases, leaving 16 bases between them. The CDR3 loop is CASSPAGGRQPQHF. The CDR3 region has the DNA TGTGCCAGCAGCCCAGCCGGGGGCCGGCAGCCCCAGCATTTT.

At least ten counts were recorded for this clonotype. The chain carries TRBV7-9 and TRBJ2-3; 8 bases map to TRBD1. The CDR3 is 14 amino acids. Unmatched junction bases numbered 8, after V lost 7 bases and J lost 5 bases. Germline CDR1 is SEHNR and CDR2 is FQNEAQ (reference sequence). CDR3 coding DNA: TGTGCCAGCACCCCTTGGACAGGGAAAGATACGCAGTATTTT. It yields the protein CASTPWTGKDTQYF. The whole variable domain, remainder taken from reference TRBV7-9 and TRBJ2-3, is DTGVSQNPRHKITKRGQNVTFRCDPISEHNRLYWYRQTLGQGPEFLTYFQNEAQLEKSRLLSDRFSAERPKGSFSTLEIQRTEQGDSAMYLCASTPWTGKDTQYFGPGTRLTVL.

In its sample, this clonotype was seen a few times. This rearrangement joins TRBV5-1 to TRBJ2-5; possibly TRBD1 for D (6 bases). This CDR3 has 14 residues. CDR1 SGHRS and CDR2 YFSETQ come from the germline V gene. Trimming pared 3 bases from V and 5 bases from J, leaving 14 bases between. Here the CDR3 DNA reads TGCGCCAGCAGCTCGGGACATTTGGGGGAGACCCAGTACTTC. It codes for CASSSGHLGETQYF.

This clonotype was found many times. The CDR3: CSASLLRGEQFF. DNA for the CDR3: TGCAGTGCTAGCCTACTGAGGGGTGAGCAGTTCTTC. The chain joins TRBV20-1 to TRBJ2-1, with D perhaps given as TRBD1 or TRBD2 (5 bases each). The V end was cut by 3 bases, the J end by 9 bases, with 12 bases between. The CDR3 is 12 residues long. Germline V gene lookup returns CDR1 DFQATT and CDR2 SNEGSKA (reference sequence).

This clonotype occurred many times. The V gene is TRBV4-3, the J gene TRBJ2-5; TRBD2 might be the D (5 bases). The CDR3 length is 16 residues. The ends were cut back, 1 base at V and 1 base at J, with 13 bases in the middle. Germline V gives CDR1 LGHNA, CDR2 YSLEER. CDR3 amino acids: CASSQGNRDTQETQYF. CDR3 DNA: TGCGCCAGCAGCCAAGGAAACCGGGATACCCAAGAGACCCAGTACTTC.

This clonotype was observed many times. The V and J genes are TRBV7-2 and TRBJ2-3; D remains unclear. Germline V gives CDR1 SGHTA, CDR2 FQGNSA. The CDR3 has 13 residues. V gave up 6 bases and J gave up 2 bases, with 9 bases separating them. The chain's CDR3 is CASRPPSTDTQYF. CDR3 sequence (DNA): TGTGCCAGCAGACCGCCTTCCACAGATACGCAGTATTTT.

This clonotype was observed at least ten times. The rearrangement links TRBV20-1 to TRBJ2-7; 8 bases are shared with TRBD1. Germline lookup yields CDR1 DFQATT and CDR2 SNEGSKA (reference sequence). The CDR3 consists of 15 residues. Trimming removed 0 bases from V and 6 bases from J; junction bases left unmatched: 10. CDR3 in amino acids: CSARDGQGALSEQYF. DNA of the CDR3: TGCAGTGCTAGAGATGGTCAGGGGGCGCTGAGCGAGCAGTACTTC.

The genes are TRBV14 and TRBJ2-1; perhaps TRBD2 as D (6 bases). Germline V gene sequence: CDR1 SGHDN, CDR2 FVKESK. This CDR3 is 17 amino acids long. V was clipped by 1 base and J by 0 bases, with 13 bases between them. The CDR3 loop is CASSQVLALSSYNEQFF. CDR3 nucleotides: TGTGCCAGCAGCCAAGTCCTAGCGCTTAGCTCCTACAATGAGCAGTTCTTC.

This clonotype was counted at least ten times. J is TRBJ2-5 and V is TRBV7-6, with a tentative D call TRBD1 (5 bases). Germline V gives CDR1 SGHVS, CDR2 FNYEAQ. This CDR3 spans 16 amino acids. V lost 5 bases to trimming and J lost 2 bases, with 18 bases between them. CDR3 DNA sequence: TGTGCCAGCAGCCTAACCCCGACAGTCTGGCAAGAGACCCAGTACTTC. Its translation: CASSLTPTVWQETQYF.

This clonotype was observed at least ten times. The chain uses TRBV24-1 and TRBJ2-1; TRBD1 or TRBD2 may be the D gene (5 bases each). V was trimmed by 9 bases and J by 3 bases, leaving 11 bases between them. Germline CDR1 KGHDR, CDR2 SFDVKD. CDR3 length: 13 amino acids. CDR3 in amino acids: CATRDGVYNEQFF. The DNA of the CDR3 is TGTGCCACCCGGGACGGTGTCTACAATGAGCAGTTCTTC.

The rearrangement joins TRBV6-2 or TRBV6-3 to TRBJ1-1; D is undetermined. This CDR3 has 14 amino acids. In germline, CDR1 is MNHEY, CDR2 SVGEGT. V lost 6 bases and J 6 bases, leaving 17 bases between the germline ends. The DNA for the CDR3 is TGTGCCAGCAGCCTACTTCTTTCGGGAGCTGAAGCTTTCTTT. It encodes CASSLLLSGAEAFF.

This clonotype was seen repeatedly, ten times or more. This chain links TRBV28 with TRBJ2-7; TRBD1 matches 10 bases. J gave up 5 bases and V 6 bases, and 10 bases lay outside the gene matches. Germline loops: CDR1 MDHEN, CDR2 SYDVKM. This CDR3 has 15 residues. The CDR3 loop is CASSPRGDRGHEQYF. CDR3 coding DNA: TGTGCCAGCAGCCCCAGGGGGGACAGGGGCCACGAGCAGTACTTC.

This clonotype has at least ten counts. The chain has TRBV12-3 or TRBV12-4 and TRBJ2-5, with 7 bases aligning to TRBD1. The CDR3 has 15 amino acids. V was pared by 7 bases and J by 5 bases, with 13 bases of the junction left unmatched. In DNA form, the CDR3 reads TGTGCCAGCAACCTATGGGAAGGGGGCAGGGAGACCCAGTACTTC. Its translation is CASNLWEGGRETQYF.